This is a list of T cell receptor beta chains from one sample in a study of shared clonotypes between healthy human individuals. Repertoires were generated with immunoSEQ multiplex PCR, while TCRdb's copy carries only in-frame clones and drops some. This table has more than 850,000 clones, 75% to 80% appearing once. The sequencing sample was made of memory CD4+ T cells from PBMCs. Receptors originate from a man younger than 35 in good health. Some clones in this sample may be carry-over from other donors' samples. Both conserved end residues are part of each CDR3. The D gene is left open where the match is weak. A clone size is listed for some rows: how often the clone was seen (once, few, many), or a class if it is expanded.

D gene | J gene | clone size | V gene | CDR3 DNA | CDR3 protein
NA | TRBJ1-5 | NA | TRBV15 | TGTGCCACCAGCAGCAGGGGCCGTGGCAATCAGCCCCAGCATTTT | CATSSRGRGNQPQHF
NA | TRBJ1-3 | NA | TRBV29-1 | TGCAGCGTGCCTCAGGGTAGCACCATATATTTT | CSVPQGSTIYF
NA | TRBJ2-7 | NA | TRBV19 | TGTGCCAGTAGTACTGGGTTGTCTTCCTACGAGCAGTACTTC | CASSTGLSSYEQYF
TRBD1 | TRBJ1-3 | NA | TRBV5-1 | TGCGCCAGCAGCTTGGGACAGGGGGTTATAAACACCATATATTTT | CASSLGQGVINTIYF
NA | TRBJ1-4 | NA | TRBV5-6 | TGTGCCAGCAGCTTGGATCAGAATGAAAAACTGTTTTTT | CASSLDQNEKLFF
TRBD2 | TRBJ2-7 | NA | TRBV4-1 | TGCGCCAGCAGCCAAAATTCGGCTAGCGGGAGCGCGAGGTCCTACGAGCAGTACTTC | CASSQNSASGSARSYEQYF
TRBD1 | TRBJ1-3 | NA | TRBV7-9 | TGTGCCAGCAGCCTCGACTACGGGACAGGGGGGAACACCATATATTTT | CASSLDYGTGGNTIYF
NA | TRBJ1-1 | few | TRBV7-9 | TGTGCCAGCAGCTTAGTAAGGGGGGAGACTGAAGCTTTCTTT | CASSLVRGETEAFF
NA | TRBJ2-1 | NA | TRBV5-6 | TGTGCCAGCAGCACCAGAGGGGGGTCCTACAATGAGCAGTTCTTC | CASSTRGGSYNEQFF
NA | TRBJ2-3 | NA | TRBV9 | TGTGCCAGCAGCCTAGGGAGTTGGGATACGCAGTATTTT | CASSLGSWDTQYF
NA | TRBJ1-1 | NA | TRBV19 | TGTGCCAGTAATTTACAGCAAATGAACACTGAAGCTTTCTTT | CASNLQQMNTEAFF
NA | TRBJ1-1 | NA | TRBV15 | TGTGCCACCAGCAGAGGTTCACGGGCGGACACTGAAGCTTTCTTT | CATSRGSRADTEAFF
NA | TRBJ1-2 | NA | TRBV7-2 | TGTGCCAGCAGATTTCAGGGTTTGGCCTATGGCTACACCTTC | CASRFQGLAYGYTF
NA | TRBJ2-3 | NA | TRBV10-3 | TGTGCCATCAGTGAGCCCCAACCTAGCACAGATACGCAGTATTTT | CAISEPQPSTDTQYF
NA | TRBJ2-5 | NA | TRBV7-6 | TGTGCCAGCAGGGATCAAGAGACCCAGTACTTC | CASRDQETQYF
TRBD1 | TRBJ2-3 | NA | TRBV5-6 | TGTGCCAGCAGCCGCGATACAGGGGGCGGCACAGATACGCAGTATTTT | CASSRDTGGGTDTQYF
NA | TRBJ1-1 | few | TRBV19 | TGTGCCAGTAGTCCTCTCCAGGACACTGAAGCTTTCTTT | CASSPLQDTEAFF
NA | TRBJ2-3 | NA | TRBV21-1 | TGTGCCAGCACCATACCGGACAGGGAGGTAACAGATACGCAGTATTTT | CASTIPDREVTDTQYF
NA | TRBJ1-5 | NA | TRBV7-2 | TGTGCCAGCAGCCGAAACCAGGGAGAGCCCCAGCATTTT | CASSRNQGEPQHF
NA | TRBJ2-7 | few | TRBV9 | TGTGCCAGCAGCGCACCGCAGGGGTACGAGCAGTACTTC | CASSAPQGYEQYF
NA | TRBJ2-2 | NA | TRBV5-1 | TGCGCCAGCAGCTTGGGGGCGGGGAACACCGGGGAGCTGTTTTTT | CASSLGAGNTGELFF
NA | TRBJ2-5 | NA | TRBV6-6 | TGTGCCAGCAGTAGGGGGACGCGGCAGGGGGAGACCCAGTACTTC | CASSRGTRQGETQYF
NA | TRBJ1-5 | NA | TRBV15 | TGTGCCACCAGCAGAGGTGTAGGGGGGGGGACCCTTTCCAATCAGCCCCAGCATTTT | CATSRGVGGGTLSNQPQHF
TRBD2 | TRBJ2-7 | NA | TRBV5-1 | TGCGCCAGCAGCCTGCCTAGCGGGATTGGCGAGCAGTACTTC | CASSLPSGIGEQYF
NA | TRBJ2-7 | NA | TRBV28 | TGTGCCAGCGGGGGGTTATGGGAGCAGTACTTC | CASGGLWEQYF
NA | TRBJ1-2 | NA | TRBV14 | TGTGCCAGCAGCTTGAGAGCGGGCTATGGCTACACCTTC | CASSLRAGYGYTF
NA | TRBJ2-5 | NA | TRBV5-1 | TGCGCCAGCAGCTTGGAACAGCAAGAGACCCAGTACTTC | CASSLEQQETQYF
NA | TRBJ1-2 | NA | TRBV6-4 | TGTGCCAGCAGTGATAAGGGGAGCGGCTACACCTTC | CASSDKGSGYTF
NA | TRBJ2-5 | NA | TRBV28 | TGTGCCAGCATGAGAGACGAGACCCAGTACTTC | CASMRDETQYF
TRBD1 | TRBJ2-1 | NA | TRBV7-2 | TGTGCCAGCAGCCTCGGCCGTTCACAGGGGACGCAGTTCTTC | CASSLGRSQGTQFF
TRBD2 | TRBJ2-7 | few | TRBV7-9 | TGTGCCAGCAGCTTAGAGGGGATCCCGGGACTAGCGGGAGGCGAGCAGTACTTC | CASSLEGIPGLAGGEQYF
NA | TRBJ2-3 | NA | TRBV2 | TGTGCCAGCAGTACCCGGGACCCGGCGGATACGCAGTATTTT | CASSTRDPADTQYF
NA | TRBJ2-7 | NA | TRBV20-1 | TGCAGTGCTGGCGCCCTTGAGCAGTACTTC | CSAGALEQYF
NA | TRBJ2-7 | NA | TRBV11-2 | TGTGCCAGCAGCCGGCCTGGGAGCATGAACTACGAGCAGTACTTC | CASSRPGSMNYEQYF
NA | TRBJ2-6 | NA | TRBV9 | TGTGCCAGCAGCGTAGTGGTGGGAGAACTCTCTGGGGCCAACGTCCTGACTTTC | CASSVVVGELSGANVLTF
NA | TRBJ1-2 | NA | TRBV11-3 | TGTGCCAGCAGCTTAGGCGGACGACAGGTCATAAACTATGGCTACACCTTC | CASSLGGRQVINYGYTF
NA | TRBJ2-7 | NA | TRBV6-1 | TGTGCCAGCAGTGAACTAGTTTACAGTAGGAGCTCCTACGAGCAGTACTTC | CASSELVYSRSSYEQYF
NA | TRBJ2-3 | once | TRBV18 | TGTGCCAGCTCACCGAGAAGGGACGCAGATACGCAGTATTTT | CASSPRRDADTQYF
TRBD2 | TRBJ2-5 | NA | TRBV5-1 | TGCGCCAGCAGCTTGGATCGCGGGAGGGCAGAGACCCAGTACTTC | CASSLDRGRAETQYF